One TCR beta chain is described in this entry. This clone's antigen is unknown. Qualities for individual bases were not recorded, and no much larger clone is one base off. Taken with the paper, the label for time point translates to: baseline before first vaccination. The vaccinee samples were drawn from two UK trials, COV001 and COV002, one of which was a single-blind randomized controlled phase 2/3 trial testing AZD1222 (ChAdOx1 nCoV-19) in healthy adults. For TCRbeta chain sequencing, PBMC samples from trial participants were taken at day 0 and at day 28 after the second dose. This sample was included in a study of T cell responses to AZD1222 COVID-19 vaccine (dated by TCRdb to the early 2020s). About the study as a whole: AZD1222 recipients given second doses at about 4 weeks or at about 12 weeks were pooled, since spike-specific TCR depth and breadth were not found to differ between the two schedules. A total of around 240 trial participants underwent TCR sequencing, of whom approximately 210 received two doses of AZD1222 and some 26 received two doses of the MenACWY control vaccine. Trial participants were enrolled by age into 18-55, 56-69 and 70-plus year subgroups, with roughly 160, 29 and 62 TCR-sequenced participants respectively.

From V the trimming removes 4 bases and from J it removes 0 bases, while the gene matches leave 18 bases of the junction unaccounted for. The germline V gene encodes CDR1 SGDLS and CDR2 YYNGEE. The CDR3, from cysteine to phenylalanine, totals 20 residues. Here the CDR3 DNA is all that survives: 60 bases in frame from base 1. Broader findings and caveats from the paper: Nearly half of unique spike-specific TCRs reportedly recognized epitopes outside regions mutated in the B.1.351 and B.1.1.7 variants. After two AZD1222 doses, spike-specific TCR breadth and depth were significantly higher than at day 0 and than in MenACWY recipients. In the small 56-69-year group, the increase in depth fell short of significance, most likely because of low power. Participants were mostly white British and included more females than males, and it was suggested by the authors that clonal diversity may have been underestimated. CD4 TCRs associated with the vaccine covered the entire spike protein, and the dominant responses were in regions 160-218 and 743-854. Conclusions about previously exposed vaccinees are limited, since just five or six AZD1222 recipients were seropositive for SARS-CoV-2 at baseline. No day 14 peak-response samples were available, so repertoires were characterized only after the peak T cell response.

The CDR3 regions of human TCRbeta chains were subjected to immunosequencing. The authors' analysis ran thus. TCRs in the repertoires were compared against a reference library of SARS-CoV-2-specific TCRs that had been generated with the MIRA antigen-specificity platform. Breadth was defined as the fraction of unique TCRs that were SARS-CoV-2-associated. Depth was defined as the fraction of total T cells that were SARS-CoV-2-associated. Each spike-specific TCR was assigned to its reactive spike region and to a CD4 or CD8 class using the MIRA data. Log10-transformed breadth and depth values were compared by one-way ANOVA with Sidak's multiple comparisons tests. The table was pulled from immuneACCESS by TCRdb, which kept in-frame rearrangements only. Such tables lose some clones; where checked, under half of the loss comes from unresolved V genes, and the rest has no known cause. Clone size and the V and J calls come from that table; the DNA yielded D and trimming. This sample is represented by roughly 99,000 clones; approximately 86% of them were singletons. The biggest ten clones account for about 4.5% of the sample.

Here the sequenced sample was peripheral blood, taken on day 0 of AZD1222 vaccination. Rearrangement joined TRBV9 to TRBJ2-1; 8 bases in the middle match TRBD2. This receptor was taken from an adult in good health. Read as DNA, the sequence is TGTGCCAGCAGCCTAAACCGAACGGGGGGGCCCCGCTCCTCCTACAATGAGCAGTTCTTC. It specifies CASSLNRTGGPRSSYNEQFF.